This entry is about one T cell receptor beta chain. Its binding antigen is unknown. No base quality values were provided; no much bigger clone lies one nucleotide off. V gives up 1 base and J gives up 2 bases, and the segment between their germline ends measures 12 bases. From the cysteine up to the phenylalanine, the CDR3 has a length of 15 residues. The sequence is cut down to CDR3 DNA, 45 bases in frame from base 1. As encoded in the germline V gene (reference sequence), CDR1 is SEHNR while CDR2 is FQNEAQ. The data originate from a study of shared clonotypes between healthy human individuals (dated by TCRdb to the early 2020s). About the study as a whole: The cohort comprised a couple of women and a few men aged 18 to 49 years. Leukapheresis yielded between about 0.9 and 8.9 billion PBMCs per donor. Per donor, three plates each were used for CD4 naive and CD4 memory, two for CD8 naive, and one for CD8 memory. Different laboratories and diverse techniques were used to prepare libraries and sequence TCR repertoires, to increase sequencing depth and limit assay-specific biases. To estimate repertoire size and how much clonotype sharing occurs between individuals, the study deeply sequenced the blood TCR repertoires of several healthy adults. Paper-wide results and their limitations: Sampling was limited to blood, and TCR repertoires in tissue likely differ from TCR repertoires in blood. Rarefaction of sorted-subset datasets indicated incomplete sequencing despite the large sequencing depth. The small number of donors limited the genetic and exposure-history diversity represented. Estimated clonotype richness was generally larger for naive than for memory subsets. Clonotypes shared by all four sorted-subset donors showed higher generation probabilities than non-shared clonotypes. Sharing across four donors was observed for roughly 5% of naive CD4, under 4% of naive CD8, 2% to 2.5% of memory CD4, and roughly 0.4% of memory CD8 clonotypes. Pairwise subsampling indicated that sequencing depth was expected to affect the degree of clonotype sharing among donors.

TCR CDR3 regions were amplified from genomic DNA by multiplex PCR using the deep immunoSEQ assay. Genomic DNA extracted from each cell subset was distributed evenly over all wells of several immunoSEQ 96-well plates, and each plate served as one replicate. For sorted subsets, each replicate PCR was loaded with roughly 190 ng genomic DNA, equivalent to roughly 30,000 T cell genomes. Purified libraries were measured with a Qubit 3.0 fluorometer, size-checked on a Bioanalyzer 2100, and measured again with the KAPA Library Quantification kit. Each immunoSEQ 96-well plate was sequenced on its own single-read 150-cycle Illumina NextSeq 550 flow cell. From the authors' description of their analysis: The immunoSEQ output contained only junctional sequences without quality scores, so filtering could not match that applied to full-length reads. Sequences were annotated with PyIR, a Python wrapper for IgBLAST v1.9, and V/J genes and CDR3 were assigned using IMGT germline references. Reads with weak V/J assignments (E-value above 1e-6), missing CDR3, stop codons, out-of-frame junctions, or ambiguous translated residues were removed. A V3J clonotype was defined by an identical inferred V gene, J gene, and CDR3 amino acid sequence. Percentage overlap between repertoires was calculated by dividing the number of shared unique clonotypes by the size of the smaller repertoire. Three approaches were used to assess repertoire richness: RTK rarefaction, the Chao1 estimator, and Recon v2.1 estimates of unobserved clonotypes. For all TCRbeta clonotypes obtained by the gDNA method from a few donors, generation probabilities were computed with OLGA. Imported from immuneACCESS, the table was reduced by TCRdb to in-frame sequences with V and J called. These copies leave out some clones; in studies compared against another copy, an unresolved V gene accounts for under half, and the cause of the remainder is not known. V and J calls and clone size follow that table, whereas D and trimming were derived from the DNA. The sample table records hundreds of thousands of clones; roughly 95% of these occur just once. Jointly, the top ten make up 0.06% of the sample.

The donors were healthy, HIV-negative adults with no recently reported acute infections or vaccinations. All donors were Caucasian adults living in Nashville, Tennessee, USA. CD4+ T cells were enriched by magnetic negative selection; naive cells were then positively selected on CD45RA, and the negative fraction formed the memory subset. Blood was collected by leukapheresis, and PBMCs were isolated by Ficoll-Histopaque density gradient centrifugation and then cryopreserved in liquid nitrogen vapor phase. Analytical flow cytometry was used to check the purity and quantity of every magnetically sorted T cell population. Genomic DNA was isolated from every sorted fraction and measured by UV absorbance on a Nanodrop 2000c.

The specimen was naive CD4+ T cells sorted from blood. The cell subset or site label of this sample denotes: CD45RA+ positively selected. The origin of this receptor is a woman in her 30s in good health. This chain is built from TRBV7-9 and TRBJ2-7; the D region possibly corresponds to TRBD2 (6 bases align). Read as DNA, the sequence is TGTGCCAGCAGCTTAGTTGCGGGGCCTACCTACGAGCAGTACTTC. Its protein reads: CASSLVAGPTYEQYF.